These 26 T cell receptor beta chains were all obtained from the same sample, sequenced in a study of blood T cells in healthy people across ages. Next came a second PCR, run for roughly 7 to 12 cycles, which used a sample-barcoded 5' primer along with a J-beta primer mix. One entry per CDR3 protein, called by TCRdb with MiXCR from the 5' RACE reads. The sample lists about 800,000 distinct CDR3 sequences, about 25% occurring once. The same sample was also studied in work on T cells of mothers and their children.

Specimen: blood. The receptors shown here come from a boy between 10 and 17 years old in good health.

This clonotype was observed a few times. The V call is TRBV5-1, the J call TRBJ1-4, with D unresolved. Trimming cost V 6 bases and J 5 bases, with 20 bases left between them. CDR3 length equals 16 residues. The germline gives CDR1 SGHRS, CDR2 YFSETQ. The CDR3, as DNA: TGCGCCAGCACCAGAAAGATAAACGGAACAAATGAAAAACTGTTTTTT. Protein sequence: CASTRKINGTNEKLFF.

This clonotype came up a few times. V gene TRBV7-2 combines with J gene TRBJ2-7; D unresolved. This CDR3 has 14 amino acids. V lost 2 bases and J 0 bases, leaving 8 bases between the germline ends. Per the germline V gene, CDR1 is SGHTA and CDR2 is FQGNSA. CDR3 sequence: CASSLYGHSYEQYF. DNA for the CDR3: TGTGCCAGCAGCTTATACGGCCACTCCTACGAGCAGTACTTC.

This clonotype was detected only a few times. This rearrangement joins TRBV29-1 to TRBJ2-7, with D possibly matching TRBD1 (5 bases). The V and J ends lost 7 bases and 0 bases respectively, with 16 bases between them. Germline V gene sequence: CDR1 SQVTM, CDR2 ANQGSEA. This CDR3 has 14 residues. The CDR3 DNA reads as TGCAGCGCTTGGGGTCCAGACAGCTCCTACGAGCAGTACTTC. It codes for CSAWGPDSSYEQYF.

There are a few counts of this clonotype. The rearrangement uses TRBV7-2 and TRBJ2-1; weak D call: TRBD2 (5 bases). The better agreement between TRBJ2-5 and the DNA end casts doubt on the J call. CDR1 is SGHTA and CDR2 is FQGNSA in the germline V gene. The CDR3 contains 14 residues. The CDR3 is CASSRTFGEETQYF. CDR3 bases: TGTGCCAGCAGCCGAACCTTCGGGGAAGAGACCCAGTACTTC.

A few counts support this clonotype. The junction does not match germline at one end; this may be a read error. This sequence joins TRBV6-2 or TRBV6-3 and TRBJ2-5; maybe TRBD1 (6 bases). In germline, CDR1 is MNHEY, CDR2 SVGEGT. The CDR3 covers 14 residues. The CDR3 region is CASSGHGPGETQCF. In nucleotides, the CDR3 is TGTGCCAGCAGTGGACACGGACCAGGGGAGACCCAGTGCTTC.

This sequence joins TRBV6-2 or TRBV6-3 and TRBJ1-5; D is uncertain. CDR1 is MNHEY, CDR2 SVGEGT, per germline. The V and J ends lost 5 bases and 3 bases respectively, with 8 bases between them. The CDR3 consists of 13 residues. The CDR3, as DNA: TGTGCCAGCAGTCAAGAGACCAATCAGCCCCAGCATTTT. It codes for CASSQETNQPQHF.

The genes are TRBV7-9 and TRBJ2-2, with D possibly TRBD1 on 6 matching bases. Germline-derived CDR1 and CDR2 are SEHNR and FQNEAQ (reference sequence). V was cut by 4 bases and J by 3 bases, with 15 bases left in between. The CDR3 is made up of 16 amino acids. CDR3 amino acids: CASSSNRETYTGELFF. The CDR3 DNA reads TGTGCCAGCAGCTCGAACAGGGAAACGTACACCGGGGAGCTGTTTTTT. Full variable domain (outside the CDR3, taken from reference TRBV7-9 and TRBJ2-2): DTGVSQNPRHKITKRGQNVTFRCDPISEHNRLYWYRQTLGQGPEFLTYFQNEAQLEKSRLLSDRFSAERPKGSFSTLEIQRTEQGDSAMYLCASSSNRETYTGELFFGEGSRLTVL.

This clonotype was seen only a few times. The V gene is TRBV3-1, the J gene TRBJ2-5; D unresolved. The tail of the sequence fits TRBJ2-7 better, so the J call may be wrong. There are 13 residues in the CDR3. Germline CDR1 is LGHDT and CDR2 is YNNKEL (reference sequence). CDR3 region: CASSRMGNYEQYF. DNA of the CDR3: TGTGCCAGCAGCCGGATGGGAAACTACGAGCAGTACTTC.

The chain combines TRBV7-9 with TRBJ2-7; D is uncertain. The CDR3 spans 12 residues. CDR1 SEHNR and CDR2 FQNEAQ come from the germline V gene (reference sequence). Between the trimmed V and J ends, which lost 4 bases and 7 bases, there was a span of 11 bases. CDR3 coding DNA: TGTGCCAGCAGCTCAGACCCTCGGGAGCAGTACTTC. Protein product: CASSSDPREQYF.

As regards this clonotype: Here the CDR3 omits its conserved ending phenylalanine or tryptophan, so a read error is the likely source. The rearrangement uses TRBV4-3 and TRBJ1-4; D unclear. Germline CDR1 and CDR2: LGHNA and YSLEER. CDR3 length: 15 amino acids. Trimming left V 4 bases short and J 0 bases short, with 9 bases between. CDR3 sequence reads: CASSREEATNEKLFS. In DNA, the CDR3 is TGCGCCAGCAGCCGAGAAGAAGCAACTAATGAAAAACTGTTTTCT.

This sequence joins TRBV12-3 or TRBV12-4 and TRBJ2-5; D possibly corresponds to TRBD1 (6 bases). This CDR3 is built from 13 residues. V was trimmed by 7 bases and J by 2 bases, leaving 11 bases between them. CDR3 loop: CASNHREQETQYF. Here the CDR3 DNA reads TGTGCCAGCAACCACAGGGAACAAGAGACCCAGTACTTC.

This clonotype appeared a few times. This chain uses TRBV4-3 with TRBJ2-3, with D tentatively TRBD1 (6 bases). Germline V gene lookup returns CDR1 LGHNA and CDR2 YSLEER. V lost 3 bases and J 2 bases, leaving 15 bases between the germline ends. The CDR3 loop spans 16 amino acids. The DNA of the CDR3 is TGCGCCAGCAGCCAGAGCGACAGGCATCACACAGATACGCAGTATTTT. It specifies CASSQSDRHHTDTQYF.

This clonotype was picked up a small number of times. The V call is TRBV28, the J call TRBJ1-5, with D perhaps TRBD1 (5 bases). CDR1 and CDR2 (germline): MDHEN, SYDVKM. This CDR3 has 17 residues. Deletions cut 5 bases from V and 1 base from J, with 18 bases between. CDR3: CASSPRGIVSSNQPQHF. The CDR3 nucleotides are TGTGCCAGCAGTCCCCGGGGCATCGTCTCGAGCAATCAGCCCCAGCATTTT.

This sequence joins TRBV14 and TRBJ2-5, with TRBD1 matching 7 bases. V was clipped by 4 bases and J by 4 bases; unmatched bases: 9. This CDR3 has 15 residues. The germline CDR1 and CDR2 sequences are SGHDN and FVKESK. This CDR3 reads CASSPRQGGGETQYF. Written as DNA, the CDR3 is TGTGCCAGCAGCCCCCGACAGGGTGGTGGAGAGACCCAGTACTTC.

The chain employs TRBV29-1 and TRBJ2-3; TRBD1 agrees at 10 bases. The CDR3 has 15 amino acids. V gave up 7 bases and J gave up 0 bases; unmatched junction bases: 7. Germline V CDR1 and CDR2: SQVTM, ANQGSEA. The CDR3 nucleotides read TGCAGCGCCCCGGACAGGGGGGTTAGCACAGATACGCAGTATTTT. Amino acid sequence: CSAPDRGVSTDTQYF.

V is TRBV29-1 and J is TRBJ2-3; D gene unclear. The germline gives CDR1 SQVTM, CDR2 ANQGSEA. The CDR3 contains 16 residues. V lost 0 bases, J lost 0 bases, and 13 bases lay in between. The chain's CDR3 is CSVEDGVNPSTDTQYF. CDR3 nucleotide sequence: TGCAGCGTTGAAGACGGAGTAAACCCTAGCACAGATACGCAGTATTTT.

This clonotype was found many times. V is TRBV7-9 and J is TRBJ2-3, with 9 bases fitting TRBD2. The J segment lost 5 bases and the V segment lost 4 bases, leaving 7 bases of the junction unmatched. The CDR3 extends over 15 amino acids. In germline, CDR1 is SEHNR, CDR2 FQNEAQ (reference sequence). The CDR3 sequence: CASSSGLAMGDTQYF. CDR3 nucleotides: TGTGCCAGCAGCTCCGGACTAGCGATGGGAGATACGCAGTATTTT. Combining the CDR3 with reference TRBV7-9 and TRBJ2-3 gives the whole variable domain DTGVSQNPRHKITKRGQNVTFRCDPISEHNRLYWYRQTLGQGPEFLTYFQNEAQLEKSRLLSDRFSAERPKGSFSTLEIQRTEQGDSAMYLCASSSGLAMGDTQYFGPGTRLTVL.

The CDR3 is CASSLEQGGQPQHF. The CDR3 DNA follows: TGTGCCAGCTCCCTCGAACAGGGAGGACAGCCCCAGCATTTT. The chain carries TRBV18 and TRBJ1-5; D possibly corresponds to TRBD1 (6 bases). V lost 6 bases and J lost 7, with 16 bases in between. The CDR3 covers 14 residues. Germline loops: CDR1 KGHSH, CDR2 LQKENI.

This clonotype was detected only a few times. The V gene is TRBV7-3, the J gene TRBJ2-6; no clear D. Trimming took off 4 bases at V and 4 bases at J, with 8 bases between the two ends. Looked up from germline, CDR1 is SGHTA and CDR2 is FQGTGA. This CDR3 has 14 amino acids. The DNA for the CDR3 is TGTGCCAGCAGCTCTTTGGCCGGGGCCAACGTCCTGACTTTC. Protein sequence: CASSSLAGANVLTF.

V usage is TRBV7-2 and J usage is TRBJ1-3; D is unresolved. In germline, CDR1 is SGHTA, CDR2 FQGNSA. V was pared by 5 bases and J by 2 bases, with 7 bases between. The CDR3 is 13 amino acids. For the CDR3, the DNA is TGTGCCAGCAGCGCAGGCCCTGGAAACACCATATATTTT. This encodes CASSAGPGNTIYF.

Only a few counts were recorded for this clonotype. The chain employs TRBV20-1 and TRBJ2-7; 9 positions match TRBD2. J gave up 2 bases and V 0 bases, and 8 bases lay outside the gene matches. The germline gives CDR1 DFQATT, CDR2 SNEGSKA (reference sequence). The CDR3 spans 16 residues. The CDR3 nucleotides are TGCAGTGCTAGAGAAGCCCCGGGCGGGGGGGCCTACGAGCAGTACTTC. Protein: CSAREAPGGGAYEQYF.

This clonotype has just a few counts. The V and J genes are TRBV29-1 and TRBJ2-2; D unresolved. The germline gives CDR1 SQVTM, CDR2 ANQGSEA. V was cut by 3 bases and J by 0 bases, with 5 bases left in between. This CDR3 comprises 13 residues. The CDR3 bases are TGCAGCGTTGACGGCGCGAACACCGGGGAGCTGTTTTTT. Translated, it gives CSVDGANTGELFF.

The chain has TRBV5-1 and TRBJ2-1, with 13 bases aligning to TRBD2. The J segment lost 8 bases and the V segment lost 4 bases, leaving 6 bases of the junction unmatched. This CDR3 has 15 residues. Germline V gene lookup returns CDR1 SGHRS and CDR2 YFSETQ. CDR3: CASSVTSGGVDEQFF. CDR3 coding DNA: TGCGCCAGCAGCGTAACTAGCGGGGGGGTCGATGAGCAGTTCTTC.

The table lists this clonotype with a few counts. This chain links TRBV20-1 with TRBJ2-5; 9 positions agree with TRBD1. Germline V gene sequence: CDR1 DFQATT, CDR2 SNEGSKA (reference sequence). The CDR3 has 14 residues. With V trimmed by 5 bases and J by 5 bases, 9 bases remained unmatched. CDR3 nucleotides: TGCAGTGCTCATAGGGACAGGGTCTTGGAGACCCAGTACTTC. As protein: CSAHRDRVLETQYF.

The chain couples TRBV20-1 to TRBJ1-1; D gene uncertain. CDR3 length: 13 amino acids. Trimming shortened V by 1 base and J by 5 bases, and 11 bases separated the two germline ends. Germline assignment: CDR1 DFQATT and CDR2 SNEGSKA (reference sequence). The CDR3 sequence is CSARVIGETEAFF. CDR3 DNA sequence: TGCAGTGCTAGAGTAATCGGGGAGACTGAAGCTTTCTTT.

This clonotype was seen once. The chain joins TRBV7-2 to TRBJ2-3; D unclear. V dropped 6 bases and J dropped 1 base, with 8 bases sitting between them. CDR3 length: 13 residues. Looked up from germline, CDR1 is SGHTA and CDR2 is FQGNSA. The CDR3 bases are TGTGCCAGCAGACCACCTGGCACAGATACGCAGTATTTT. Translated, it gives CASRPPGTDTQYF. Combining the CDR3 with reference TRBV7-2 and TRBJ2-3 gives the whole variable domain GAGVSQSPSNKVTEKGKDVELRCDPISGHTALYWYRQSLGQGLEFLIYFQGNSAPDKSGLPSDRFSAERTGGSVSTLTIQRTQQEDSAVYLCASRPPGTDTQYFGPGTRLTVL.